The 22 T cell receptor beta chains below all came from one sample that was sequenced in a study of CD8+ T cells in alopecia areata. The treatment denotes: oral pan-JAK inhibitor, 5-10 mg twice daily. Isolated RNA was reverse transcribed into cDNA used as the sequencing template. Only in-frame clones appear in the TCRdb table, and some are missing; sequencing was by immunoSEQ multiplex PCR. The repertoire has 150,000 to 250,000 clones, about 60% of them found once; the top ten carry 3% to 4%. Sequencing was performed on CD4+ T cells sorted from blood, taken at week 4, from a patient treated with tofacitinib. The source of these receptors is a human donor with alopecia areata.

Written as DNA, the CDR3 is TGTGCCAGCAGCGAAGCGGTCACGGAGACCCAGTACTTC. Translation: CASSEAVTETQYF. The chain is built from TRBV5-4 and TRBJ2-5; maybe TRBD2 (5 bases). V was pared by 4 bases and J by 5 bases, with 12 bases between. This CDR3 spans 13 amino acids. CDR1 SGHNT and CDR2 YYREEE come from the germline V gene (reference sequence).

V and J are TRBV15 and TRBJ2-1; TRBD1 aligns across 8 bases. The CDR3 is 15 residues long. With 3 bases clipped from V and 5 bases from J, the junction kept 6 bases outside the gene matches. CDR1 LNHNV and CDR2 YYDKDF come from the germline V gene (reference sequence). For the CDR3, the DNA is TGTGCCACCAGCAGCCCGGGACAGGCACACAATGAGCAGTTCTTC. Its protein product is CATSSPGQAHNEQFF.

The gene calls are TRBV6-5 and TRBJ1-2; D not resolved. CDR1 and CDR2 (germline): MNHEY, SVGAGI. The CDR3 extends over 13 amino acids. V was pared by 0 bases and J by 7 bases, with 9 bases between. The CDR3 region is CASSYSTLAGYTF. The CDR3 coding sequence is TGTGCCAGCAGTTACTCGACCTTGGCTGGCTACACCTTC.

J is TRBJ2-2 and V is TRBV4-2, with no clear D. Trimming stripped 0 bases from V and 3 bases from J, with 5 bases between. The CDR3 loop spans 14 amino acids. The germline V gene has CDR1 LGHNA and CDR2 YNFKEQ. CDR3: CASSQDRHTGELFF. In nucleotides, the CDR3 is TGTGCCAGCAGCCAAGATAGGCACACCGGGGAGCTGTTTTTT.

The CDR3 DNA reads TGTGCCAGCAGTGATGCGGAGGACAATGAGCAGTTCTTC. It specifies CASSDAEDNEQFF. The chain carries TRBV6-1 and TRBJ2-1; D perhaps matches TRBD2 (5 bases). V was cut by 3 bases and J by 5 bases, with 8 bases left in between. CDR3 length equals 13 residues. Germline loops: CDR1 MNHNS, CDR2 SASEGT.

The gene calls are TRBV4-2 and TRBJ1-2; 10 nucleotides align to TRBD1. Trimming at V came to 0 bases and at J to 3 bases, leaving 10 bases not matched to a gene. CDR1 is LGHNA, CDR2 YNFKEQ, per germline. This CDR3 is 18 amino acids long. Here the CDR3 reads CASSQEDLTGGRDYGYTF. In nucleotides, the CDR3 is TGTGCCAGCAGCCAAGAGGACCTGACAGGGGGCAGGGACTATGGCTACACCTTC.

This chain links TRBV30 with TRBJ1-5; 9 bases are shared with TRBD1. The CDR3 has 15 residues. V lost 2 bases, J lost 7 bases, and 9 bases stayed unmatched. Germline lookup yields CDR1 GTSNPN and CDR2 SVGIG (reference sequence). The CDR3 bases are TGTGCCTGGAGTCCTCCCGGGACAGGGCCCCAGCCCCAGCATTTT. Residues: CAWSPPGTGPQPQHF.

V and J are TRBV4-2 and TRBJ1-6; 7 positions match TRBD1. The CDR3 runs to 17 residues. Losses at the gene ends were 0 bases for V and 2 bases for J; bases not matched to a gene: 4. CDR1 is LGHNA and CDR2 is YNFKEQ in the germline V gene. The CDR3 region is CASSQEAGGPYNSPLHF. CDR3 nucleotide sequence: TGTGCCAGCAGCCAAGAGGCAGGGGGGCCCTATAATTCACCCCTCCACTTT.

The chain joins TRBV2 to TRBJ2-5, with D unclear. Between the trimmed V and J ends, which lost 3 bases and 1 base, there was a span of 6 bases. The CDR3 is 13 residues long. Per germline, CDR1 SNHLY and CDR2 FYNNEI. The DNA of the CDR3 is TGTGCCAGCAGTGACCGGTCCCAAGAGACCCAGTACTTC. Protein: CASSDRSQETQYF. The whole variable domain, filled in from reference TRBV2 and TRBJ2-5, reads EPEVTQTPSHQVTQMGQEVILRCVPISNHLYFYWYRQILGQKVEFLVSFYNNEISEKSEIFDDQFSVERPDGSNFTLKIRSTKLEDSAMYFCASSDRSQETQYFGPGTRLLVL.

The chain links TRBV10-3 to TRBJ2-6, with D unclear. This CDR3 has 14 amino acids. V was trimmed by 2 bases and J by 4 bases, leaving 6 bases between them. Germline V gene lookup returns CDR1 ENHRY and CDR2 SYGVKD. In DNA, the CDR3 is TGTGCCATCAGTGAGCGGTACGGGGCCAACGTCCTGACTTTC. Its protein product is CAISERYGANVLTF.

The J gene is TRBJ1-6, the V gene TRBV2; tentatively, D is TRBD1 (5 bases). CDR3 size: 15 residues. Germline CDR1 reads SNHLY; CDR2 reads FYNNEI. V was clipped by 6 bases and J by 5 bases, with 14 bases between them. The CDR3 nucleotides read TGTGCCAGCAGCTCGTTGGGGGATAATAATTCACCCCTCCACTTT. It yields the protein CASSSLGDNNSPLHF. Full variable domain (rest looked up from reference TRBV2 and TRBJ1-6): EPEVTQTPSHQVTQMGQEVILRCVPISNHLYFYWYRQILGQKVEFLVSFYNNEISEKSEIFDDQFSVERPDGSNFTLKIRSTKLEDSAMYFCASSSLGDNNSPLHFGNGTRLTVT.

With respect to this clone: A read error may account for a junction end that differs from germline. The V and J genes are TRBV7-7 and TRBJ2-3; no clear D gene. The CDR3 totals 16 residues. Germline CDR1 is SSHAT and CDR2 is FNYEAQ (reference sequence). CDR3: CASSLGLGTSTDTQYF. In DNA form, the CDR3 reads TGTGCTAGCAGCTTAGGATTAGGAACTAGCACAGATACGCAGTATTTT.

Note on this clone: One junction end does not reproduce the germline sequence, and a read error may be involved. The V gene is TRBV30, the J gene TRBJ2-5; TRBD2 agrees at 9 bases. Germline V gene lookup returns CDR1 GTSNPN and CDR2 SVGIG (reference sequence). This CDR3 is 14 amino acids long. CDR3 sequence (DNA): TGTGCCTGGAGTGTACTTGTGGGACTAGCCCTTCGGCACTTC. It encodes CAWSVLVGLALRHF.

This clone was counted between two and nine times. The chain is built from TRBV30 and TRBJ2-2, with D tentatively TRBD1 (5 bases). CDR3 length: 13 residues. Looked up from germline, CDR1 is GTSNPN and CDR2 is SVGIG (reference sequence). V was clipped by 5 bases and J by 8 bases, with 15 bases between them. CDR3 DNA sequence: TGTGCCTGGGAGACAGTCACACCTGGGGAGCTGTTTTTT. Protein sequence: CAWETVTPGELFF.

This clone was seen only a few times. This chain joins TRBV6-5 and TRBJ1-1; TRBD1 agrees at 7 bases. The CDR3 is made up of 14 amino acids. Germline V lookup: CDR1 MNHEY, CDR2 SVGAGI. J gave up 9 bases and V 6 bases, and 13 bases lay outside the gene matches. CDR3 sequence (DNA): TGTGCCAGCAGCACTCGACAGGGCGGGCAGCAAGCTTTCTTT. The encoded protein is CASSTRQGGQQAFF.

This clone was seen more than once but under ten times. J is TRBJ2-6 and V is TRBV7-2, with D hard to call. V was clipped by 2 bases and J by 2 bases, with 10 bases between them. This CDR3 has 16 amino acids. Germline V lookup: CDR1 SGHTA, CDR2 FQGNSA. Here the CDR3 reads CASSLSRRPGANVLTF. For the CDR3, the DNA is TGTGCCAGCAGCTTATCTCGCAGGCCTGGGGCCAACGTCCTGACTTTC.

CDR3 sequence: CASSSGVNYEQYF. CDR3 DNA: TGTGCCAGTAGTTCGGGGGTCAACTACGAGCAGTACTTC. The chain recombines TRBV19 with TRBJ2-7, with D tentatively TRBD2 (6 bases). The CDR3 loop spans 13 amino acids. Germline CDR1 and CDR2: LNHDA and SQIVND (reference sequence). Trimming left V 5 bases short and J 3 bases short, with 11 bases between. Filled out from reference TRBV19 and TRBJ2-7, the complete variable domain reads DGGITQSPKYLFRKEGQNVTLSCEQNLNHDAMYWYRQDPGQGLRLIYYSQIVNDFQKGDIAEGYSVSREKKESFPLTVTSAQKNPTAFYLCASSSGVNYEQYFGPGTRLTVT.

The chain has TRBV30 and TRBJ1-6; no firm D call. Trimming cost V 4 bases and J 8 bases, with 9 bases left between them. Per germline, CDR1 GTSNPN and CDR2 SVGIG (reference sequence). CDR3 length: 12 residues. In DNA, the CDR3 is TGTGCCTGGACCTTAGTTGATTCACCCCTCCACTTT. Protein sequence: CAWTLVDSPLHF.

The rearrangement uses TRBV7-9 and TRBJ2-7, with TRBD1 identical over 9 bases. The germline gives CDR1 SEHNR, CDR2 FQNEAQ (reference sequence). The V segment lost 2 bases and the J segment 7 bases; nucleotides outside the gene matches: 6. This CDR3 has 14 residues. The CDR3 protein is CASSLSDRGLEQYF. The CDR3, as DNA: TGTGCCAGCAGCTTATCGGACAGGGGCCTTGAGCAGTACTTC.

The CDR3 bases are TGTGCCACCAGCGCAGGACTAGCGGGGGCCCGATATACGCAGTATTTT. Translation: CATSAGLAGARYTQYF. V gene TRBV15 combines with J gene TRBJ2-3, with TRBD2 matching over 13 bases. Trimming at V came to 5 bases and at J to 7 bases, leaving 9 bases not matched to a gene. This CDR3 has 16 amino acids. The germline V gene has CDR1 LNHNV and CDR2 YYDKDF (reference sequence).

This clone has more than one count but fewer than ten. CDR3 sequence reads: CASSFGRTVSQETQYF. CDR3 coding DNA: TGTGCCAGCAGTTTCGGTAGAACAGTCTCCCAAGAGACCCAGTACTTC. V gene TRBV27 combines with J gene TRBJ2-5; D is undetermined. The CDR3 has 16 amino acids. Between the trimmed V and J ends, which lost 3 bases and 1 base, there was a span of 15 bases. From germline, CDR1 is MNHEY and CDR2 SMNVEV (reference sequence).

The chain recombines TRBV30 with TRBJ1-5; 8 bases line up with TRBD1. Losses at the gene ends were 4 bases for V and 7 bases for J; bases not matched to a gene: 9. Germline V gene lookup returns CDR1 GTSNPN and CDR2 SVGIG (reference sequence). The CDR3 is 14 amino acids. For the CDR3, the DNA is TGTGCCTGGAACCCGACAGGGGCGCGACAGCCCCAGCATTTT. As protein: CAWNPTGARQPQHF.